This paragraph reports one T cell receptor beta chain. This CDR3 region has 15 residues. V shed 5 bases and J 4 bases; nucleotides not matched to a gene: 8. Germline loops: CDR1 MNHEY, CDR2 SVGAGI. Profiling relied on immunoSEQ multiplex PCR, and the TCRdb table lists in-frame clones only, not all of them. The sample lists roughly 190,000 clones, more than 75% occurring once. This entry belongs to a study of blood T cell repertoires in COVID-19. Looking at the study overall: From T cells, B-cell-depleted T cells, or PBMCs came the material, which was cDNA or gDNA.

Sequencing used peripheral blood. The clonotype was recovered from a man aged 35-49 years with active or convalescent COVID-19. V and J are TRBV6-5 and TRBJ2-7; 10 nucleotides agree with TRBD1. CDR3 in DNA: TGTGCCAGCAGTCTGCCGGGACAGGGGAGATACGAGCAGTACTTC. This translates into CASSLPGQGRYEQYF.